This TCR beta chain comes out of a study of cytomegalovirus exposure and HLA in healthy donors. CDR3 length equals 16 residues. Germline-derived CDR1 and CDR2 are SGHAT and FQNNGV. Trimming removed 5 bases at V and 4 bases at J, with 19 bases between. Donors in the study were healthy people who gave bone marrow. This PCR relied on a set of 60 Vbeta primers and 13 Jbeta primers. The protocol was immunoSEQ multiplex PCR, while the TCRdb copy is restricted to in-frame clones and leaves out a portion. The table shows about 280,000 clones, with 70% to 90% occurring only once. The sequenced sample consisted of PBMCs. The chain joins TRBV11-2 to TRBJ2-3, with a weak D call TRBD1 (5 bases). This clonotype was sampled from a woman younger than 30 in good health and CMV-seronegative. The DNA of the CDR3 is TGTGCCAGCAGCCCCGTCCCGGACATCATGGCAGATACGCAGTATTTT. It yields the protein CASSPVPDIMADTQYF.